A single sample is the source of the 31 T cell receptor beta chains below, sequenced in a study of blood T cell repertoires in COVID-19. Generated by immunoSEQ multiplex PCR, the TCRdb table keeps only in-frame clones and is missing some. Here the sample spans about 170,000 clones, around nine tenths being singletons. Sequencing was performed on peripheral blood. These TCRs come from a woman over 75 with COVID-19, enrolled during active disease.

The rearrangement joins TRBV7-2 to TRBJ1-5; 8 nucleotides agree with TRBD1. J gave up 6 bases and V 0 bases, and 7 bases lay outside the gene matches. The CDR3 extends over 16 amino acids. From germline, CDR1 is SGHTA and CDR2 FQGNSA. The CDR3 coding sequence is TGTGCCAGCAGCTTAGCCGGACAGGGAGTGGCTCAGCCCCAGCATTTT. This codes for CASSLAGQGVAQPQHF.

This chain links TRBV6-6 with TRBJ1-5; unclear D gene. Germline values: CDR1 MNHNY, CDR2 SVGAGI (reference sequence). The V end was cut by 1 base, the J end by 4 bases, with 5 bases between. This CDR3 has 13 residues. Here the CDR3 reads CASSYYSNQPQHF. CDR3 bases: TGTGCCAGCAGTTACTACAGTAATCAGCCCCAGCATTTT.

V is TRBV7-2 and J is TRBJ2-2; the match to TRBD1 covers 10 bases. Trimming at V came to 2 bases and at J to 0 bases, leaving 9 bases not matched to a gene. Germline CDR1 SGHTA, CDR2 FQGNSA. The CDR3 consists of 19 residues. CDR3 residues: CASSLSPRTGGSNTGELFF. The CDR3 DNA reads as TGTGCCAGCAGCTTATCACCTAGGACAGGGGGATCGAACACCGGGGAGCTGTTTTTT.

The chain links TRBV4-3 to TRBJ2-7; 7 nucleotides agree with TRBD1. Trimming at V came to 5 bases and at J to 11 bases, leaving 12 bases not matched to a gene. The CDR3 is 13 amino acids. Germline V gene sequence: CDR1 LGHNA, CDR2 YSLEER. The CDR3 region has the DNA TGCGCCAGCAGCTCCTCACAAACAGGGGTTAAGTACTTC. This codes for CASSSSQTGVKYF.

The chain links TRBV18 to TRBJ2-7; 7 positions match TRBD1. The CDR3 sequence is 14 residues long. Germline CDR1 KGHSH, CDR2 LQKENI. Trimming at V came to 2 bases and at J to 2 bases, leaving 3 bases not matched to a gene. CDR3 bases: TGTGCCAGCTCACCATTTGGGACAGCCTACGAGCAGTACTTC. Translating gives CASSPFGTAYEQYF.

V gene TRBV6-4 combines with J gene TRBJ2-2; 8 bases are a match to TRBD1. V gave up 6 bases and J gave up 4 bases; unmatched junction bases: 4. Germline CDR1 reads MRHNA; CDR2 reads SNTAGT. The CDR3 has 14 residues. The DNA for the CDR3 is TGTGCCAGCAGCGGACAGGGTGCCACCGGGGAGCTGTTTTTT. Its translation: CASSGQGATGELFF.

V gene TRBV11-2 combines with J gene TRBJ2-1; D not certain. In germline, CDR1 is SGHAT, CDR2 FQNNGV. The CDR3 has 14 amino acids. Trimming took off 5 bases at V and 3 bases at J, with 11 bases between the two ends. The CDR3: CASSVDTFYNEQFF. DNA of the CDR3: TGTGCCAGCAGCGTCGACACTTTCTACAATGAGCAGTTCTTC.

This clone was seen only a few times. Other DNA sequences in the same sample also yield this CDR3. This sequence joins TRBV4-3 and TRBJ2-3; 12 nucleotides match TRBD2. The CDR3 runs 17 residues. Unmatched junction bases numbered 5, after V lost 4 bases and J lost 0 bases. Germline loops: CDR1 LGHNA, CDR2 YSLEER. DNA for the CDR3: TGCGCCAGCAGCCGAAGCGGGACTAGCGGGAGCACAGATACGCAGTATTTT. This translates into CASSRSGTSGSTDTQYF.

The chain employs TRBV7-3 and TRBJ2-3; 13 nucleotides agree with TRBD2. This CDR3 is built from 15 residues. Germline CDR1 and CDR2: SGHTA and FQGTGA. V was pared by 6 bases and J by 6 bases, with 6 bases of the junction left unmatched. The CDR3 DNA reads TGTGCCAGCAGACTAGCGGGAGGGAGTTGGGATACGCAGTATTTT. This gives the protein CASRLAGGSWDTQYF.

This chain uses TRBV29-1 with TRBJ1-5; 8 nucleotides line up with TRBD1. Germline CDR1 SQVTM, CDR2 ANQGSEA. The CDR3 is 13 residues long. V was pared by 7 bases and J by 1 base, with 3 bases of the junction left unmatched. The CDR3 DNA is TGCAGCGCACGACAGGGGAGCAATCAGCCCCAGCATTTT. Encoded protein: CSARQGSNQPQHF.

This clone was counted once. This sequence joins TRBV20-1 and TRBJ2-1, with D possibly matching TRBD2 (6 bases). Germline V gene data show CDR1 as DFQATT and CDR2 as SNEGSKA (reference sequence). CDR3 length: 15 residues. V gave up 3 bases and J gave up 2 bases, with 14 bases separating them. The CDR3 sequence: CSASSPGVPYNEQFF. CDR3 DNA: TGCAGTGCTAGTTCTCCGGGAGTTCCCTACAATGAGCAGTTCTTC.

This chain links TRBV6-5 with TRBJ1-3, with D perhaps TRBD1 (5 bases). CDR1 and CDR2 from the germline V gene are MNHEY and SVGAGI. The CDR3 is 15 residues long. The V end lost 8 bases, the J end lost 0 bases, and 14 bases lay between the germline ends. The CDR3 region has the DNA TGTGCCAGCGTACGACAGAAAGACTCTGGAAACACCATATATTTT. Translation gives CASVRQKDSGNTIYF.

CDR3 coding DNA: TGTGCCAGCAGCAGCCTGGGGGCCCGCTACACCTTC. Translating gives CASSSLGARYTF. The chain uses TRBV28 and TRBJ1-2; tentatively, D is TRBD1 (6 bases). CDR3 length: 12 residues. Germline CDR1 MDHEN, CDR2 SYDVKM. V gave up 6 bases and J gave up 9 bases, with 14 bases separating them.

This clone was detected only once. The chain employs TRBV5-4 and TRBJ2-7; TRBD2 aligns across 7 bases. The ends lost 4 bases at V and 2 bases at J; junction bases unmatched: 6. Germline assignment: CDR1 SGHNT and CDR2 YYREEE (reference sequence). The CDR3 spans 14 residues. The CDR3 sequence is CASSGEAGPYEQYF. The CDR3 DNA reads as TGTGCCAGCAGCGGGGAAGCGGGGCCCTACGAGCAGTACTTC.

The chain recombines TRBV5-1 with TRBJ2-1; 7 nucleotides match TRBD2. Germline V gene data show CDR1 as SGHRS and CDR2 as YFSETQ. This CDR3 has 16 residues. V gave up 0 bases and J gave up 3 bases; unmatched junction bases: 6. CDR3 protein: CASSLVASGNYNEQFF. The CDR3 DNA reads TGCGCCAGCAGCTTGGTTGCTAGCGGAAACTACAATGAGCAGTTCTTC.

CDR3 sequence: CASSAIGGRQYF. CDR3 nucleotide sequence: TGTGCCAGTAGTGCCATAGGAGGACGGCAGTACTTC. The J gene is TRBJ2-7, the V gene TRBV19, with D possibly being TRBD2 (5 bases). V lost 5 bases and J lost 9, with 14 bases in between. The CDR3 has 12 residues. The germline V gene encodes CDR1 LNHDA and CDR2 SQIVND (reference sequence).

Here the CDR3 DNA reads TGTGCCAGTAGTATGTCACAGGAGGGCCGGGGGGAGACCCAGTACTTC. Encoded protein: CASSMSQEGRGETQYF. The chain couples TRBV19 to TRBJ2-5, with D perhaps matching TRBD2 (6 bases). V lost 3 bases to trimming and J lost 5 bases, with 19 bases between them. Germline V CDR1 and CDR2: LNHDA, SQIVND (reference sequence). The CDR3 runs 16 residues.

The chain uses TRBV6-5 and TRBJ1-5, with 9 bases fitting TRBD1. The V segment lost 6 bases and the J segment 4 bases; nucleotides outside the gene matches: 4. The V gene's germline CDR1 is MNHEY and CDR2 SVGAGI. This CDR3 is built from 14 residues. CDR3 residues: CASSPGTGNQPQHF. The CDR3 DNA is TGTGCCAGCAGCCCCGGGACAGGGAATCAGCCCCAGCATTTT.

This clone was detected only once. The chain recombines TRBV27 with TRBJ1-5, with D unclear. This CDR3 contains 13 residues. V lost 3 bases to trimming and J lost 6 bases, with 9 bases between them. Looked up from germline, CDR1 is MNHEY and CDR2 is SMNVEV (reference sequence). The CDR3 coding sequence is TGTGCCAGCAGTTTGAGGGAGGGTCAGCCCCAGCATTTT. Translation gives CASSLREGQPQHF.

The V call is TRBV6-2 or TRBV6-3, the J call TRBJ2-1; 9 bases fit TRBD2. V trimming: 5 bases; J trimming: 2 bases; junction bases outside the gene matches: 13. The CDR3 runs 18 residues. In germline, CDR1 is MNHEY, CDR2 SVGEGT. CDR3 sequence reads: CASSPGAGGLPPYNEQFF. CDR3 nucleotide sequence: TGTGCCAGCAGTCCCGGGGCGGGAGGGTTACCGCCCTACAATGAGCAGTTCTTC.

The V and J genes are TRBV19 and TRBJ2-3; 7 bases are shared with TRBD2. Germline CDR1 reads LNHDA; CDR2 reads SQIVND (reference sequence). The length of the CDR3 is 13 residues. Germline trimming cut 9 bases from V and 0 bases from J; bases unmatched to any gene: 3. CDR3 in DNA: TGTGCCAGCAGACTAGCTAGCACAGATACGCAGTATTTT. This codes for CASRLASTDTQYF.

The CDR3 protein is CASSLGGQGRRGYTF. In DNA form, the CDR3 reads TGTGCCAGCAGCTTAGGGGGCCAGGGCCGACGCGGCTACACCTTC. The V and J genes are TRBV7-2 and TRBJ1-2, with D possibly matching TRBD1 (5 bases). The V end was cut by 1 base, the J end by 8 bases, with 17 bases between. Germline V gene sequence: CDR1 SGHTA, CDR2 FQGNSA. CDR3 length equals 15 residues.

The CDR3 DNA follows: TGTGCCAGCAGCTTAGAGACAGCATATAGCAATCAGCCCCAGCATTTT. The encoded protein is CASSLETAYSNQPQHF. This rearrangement joins TRBV7-8 to TRBJ1-5; TRBD1 might be the D (5 bases). This CDR3 region has 16 residues. V lost 1 base and J 0 bases, leaving 10 bases between the germline ends. CDR1 and CDR2 (germline): SGHVS, FQNEAQ. The full variable domain, completed using reference TRBV7-8 and TRBJ1-5, is GAGVSQSPRYKVAKRGQDVALRCDPISGHVSLFWYQQALGQGPEFLTYFQNEAQLDKSGLPSDRFFAERPEGSVSTLKIQRTQQEDSAVYLCASSLETAYSNQPQHFGDGTRLSIL.

This chain joins TRBV2 and TRBJ1-6, with D possibly TRBD1 on 5 matching bases. CDR1 is SNHLY, CDR2 FYNNEI, per germline. V was cut by 3 bases and J by 7 bases, with 10 bases left in between. This CDR3 has 14 residues. CDR3 region: CASSDGQGNSPLHF. The CDR3 DNA follows: TGTGCCAGCAGTGATGGGCAGGGAAATTCACCCCTCCACTTT.

This chain uses TRBV28 with TRBJ1-5; no clear D. V was cut by 11 bases and J by 6 bases, with 5 bases left in between. This CDR3 is 9 amino acids long. Germline V lookup: CDR1 MDHEN, CDR2 SYDVKM. CDR3 DNA: TGTGCCCACGGTCAGCCCCAGCATTTT. Encoded protein: CAHGQPQHF.

The chain uses TRBV12-3 or TRBV12-4 and TRBJ1-1; D call uncertain. V dropped 7 bases and J dropped 0 bases, with 9 bases sitting between them. This CDR3 region has 13 residues. CDR3 nucleotide sequence: TGTGCCAGCAAGCTCCCCATGAACACTGAAGCTTTCTTT. This encodes CASKLPMNTEAFF.

The chain recombines TRBV9 with TRBJ2-3, with 11 bases that match TRBD2. Trimming cost V 0 bases and J 2 bases; bases outside gene matches: 11. The CDR3 sequence is 19 residues long. Germline V gene data show CDR1 as SGDLS and CDR2 as YYNGEE. The CDR3 bases are TGTGCCAGCAGCGTAGTTAGCCTAAGACTAGCGGGACCCACAGATACGCAGTATTTT. Translating gives CASSVVSLRLAGPTDTQYF.

The chain joins TRBV4-3 to TRBJ1-1; no definite D call. Germline lookup yields CDR1 LGHNA and CDR2 YSLEER. CDR3 length equals 12 residues. Trimming removed 8 bases at V and 2 bases at J, with 9 bases between. The CDR3 region is CASRRGNTEAFF. CDR3 DNA: TGCGCCAGCCGTCGGGGTAACACTGAAGCTTTCTTT.

The chain couples TRBV6-2 or TRBV6-3 to TRBJ1-5; D is ambiguous. This CDR3 region has 13 residues. Deletions cut 3 bases from V and 5 bases from J, with 8 bases between. The germline V gene has CDR1 MNHEY and CDR2 SVGEGT. The CDR3 spells CASSYNSYQPQHF. Here the CDR3 DNA reads TGTGCCAGCAGTTATAACAGTTATCAGCCCCAGCATTTT.

The chain couples TRBV10-3 to TRBJ1-1; 9 nucleotides agree with TRBD1. Germline CDR1 and CDR2: ENHRY and SYGVKD. The V gene end was trimmed by 6 bases and the J gene end by 3 bases; junction bases not matched to a gene: 5. This CDR3 region has 14 residues. This chain's CDR3 is CAIRQGAQDTEAFF. As DNA, the CDR3 is TGTGCCATCAGACAGGGGGCCCAGGACACTGAAGCTTTCTTT.

The gene calls are TRBV2 and TRBJ1-1, with 9 bases matching TRBD1. V dropped 4 bases and J dropped 0; count of bases not matched to a gene: 3. Germline loops: CDR1 SNHLY, CDR2 FYNNEI. There are 15 residues in the CDR3. CDR3 loop: CASSGQGGMNTEAFF. CDR3 coding DNA: TGTGCCAGCAGTGGACAGGGGGGGATGAACACTGAAGCTTTCTTT.